Listed here are 18 T cell receptor beta chains from one sample, sequenced in a study of tumor and adjacent non-tumor tissue in lung cancer. Three rounds of nested PCR, following a modified ARM-PCR protocol, produced the TCRbeta library. MiXCR, applied by TCRdb to the multiplex PCR reads, yields one record per CDR3 protein. The sample lists about 120,000 distinct CDR3 sequences; nearly 85% were seen once. RNA was extracted from bulk tissue without any cell sorting. Sample: lung tumor tissue. These receptors were taken from a man between 65 and 85 years old with non-small cell lung cancer.

Comments on this clonotype: Relative to the germline gene, one junction end is altered; a read error may explain this. The rearrangement links TRBV6-1 to TRBJ1-1; D remains unclear. From germline, CDR1 is MNHNS and CDR2 SASEGT. This CDR3 comprises 15 residues. CDR3 bases: TGTGCCAGCAGTGATTCGCGGGCGCTGAACACTGAGGCTTTCTTT. It specifies CASSDSRALNTEAFF.

The rearrangement joins TRBV10-2 to TRBJ1-1; 7 bases are a match to TRBD1. Germline CDR1 is WSHSY and CDR2 is SAAADI. V gave up 6 bases and J gave up 2 bases; unmatched junction bases: 12. The CDR3 has 16 amino acids. CDR3 amino acids: CASRRNTGVANTEAFF. CDR3 in DNA: TGCGCCAGCAGGAGAAATACAGGGGTTGCAAACACTGAAGCTTTCTTT.

This clonotype was picked up one time. One junction end disagrees with the germline gene, perhaps due to a read error. The chain joins TRBV12-3 or TRBV12-4 to TRBJ1-5, with D maybe TRBD1 (5 bases). The CDR3 runs to 16 residues. The CDR3: CPSSRDSAPSNQPQHF. The CDR3 nucleotides are TGTCCCAGCAGCCGGGACTCAGCACCATCGAATCAGCCCCAGCATTTT.

Worth noting for this clonotype: At one end the junction does not follow the germline gene, possibly because of a read error. V is TRBV28 and J is TRBJ2-5, with D perhaps matching TRBD1 (5 bases). Germline-derived CDR1 and CDR2 are MDHEN and SYDVKM. CDR3 length: 15 amino acids. CDR3 loop: CASSPISAGKDTQCF. Written as DNA, the CDR3 is TGTGCCAGCAGTCCCATATCAGCAGGGAAAGATACCCAGTGCTTC.

Regarding this clonotype: The junction departs from the called germline gene at one end, perhaps through a read error. The V and J genes are TRBV12-3 or TRBV12-4 and TRBJ2-5; 10 bases fit TRBD2. This CDR3 is 20 amino acids long. In DNA form, the CDR3 reads TGTGACAGCAGAAAAAGCGACCACCCGACTAGCGGGCTTCCCCAGGAGAGTCAGTACTTC. This codes for CDSRKSDHPTSGLPQESQYF.

This CDR3 reads CASNPAGSSDEQFF. The CDR3 DNA sequence: TGTGCCAGCAATCCAGCGGGGAGCTCGGATGAGCAGTTCTTC. This chain links TRBV12-3 or TRBV12-4 with TRBJ2-1; 7 bases fit TRBD2. This CDR3 contains 14 residues. Trimming removed 7 bases from V and 8 bases from J; junction bases left unmatched: 11.

As regards this clonotype: This sequence may be a read error, since a much larger clone differs from it by one base. The chain has TRBV14 and TRBJ2-5, with TRBD2 matching over 12 bases. Germline assignment: CDR1 SGHDN and CDR2 FVKESK. The CDR3 has 16 residues. The CDR3 nucleotides read TGTGCCAGCAGCCACTGGACTAGCGGGAAACAAGAGATCCAGTACTTC. Amino acids: CASSHWTSGKQEIQYF.

Notes on this clonotype: No conserved phenylalanine or tryptophan ends this CDR3, so it is likely a read error. The V gene is TRBV6-6, the J gene TRBJ2-1; D ambiguous. CDR3 length: 14 residues. Per the germline V gene, CDR1 is MNHNY and CDR2 is SVGAGI (reference sequence). CDR3 amino acids: CASSPQVNYNEQFL. As DNA, the CDR3 is TGTGCAAGCAGTCCCCAGGTGAATTACAATGAGCAGTTCCTC.

In regard to this clonotype: The conserved phenylalanine or tryptophan normally closing the CDR3 is absent here, so this likely arose from a read error. The gene calls are TRBV20-1 and TRBJ2-1; 8 positions match TRBD2. From germline, CDR1 is DFQATT and CDR2 SNEGSKA (reference sequence). This CDR3 is built from 17 residues. The CDR3 reads CSARDPSGSGAYNQQFI. CDR3 coding DNA: TGCAGTGCTAGAGATCCCTCCGGTAGCGGGGCCTACAATCAGCAGTTCATC.

A note on this clonotype: Mismatch with germline at one junction end may stem from a read error. This rearrangement joins TRBV20-1 to TRBJ1-6, with D perhaps matching TRBD1 (5 bases). In germline, CDR1 is DFQATT, CDR2 SNEGSKA (reference sequence). CDR3 length: 15 amino acids. The CDR3, as DNA: TGCAGTACTAGAGATCCGGGACCGACCAATACACCCCTCCACTTT. This gives the protein CSTRDPGPTNTPLHF.

The chain links TRBV4-1 to TRBJ2-1; either TRBD1 or TRBD2 may fit D (5 bases each). The germline gives CDR1 MGHRA, CDR2 YSYEKL. Trimming left V 8 bases short and J 7 bases short, with 21 bases between. This CDR3 comprises 15 residues. As DNA, the CDR3 is TGCGCCAGCGGCCTAGGGAGTTCAGGGCAGAATGAGCAGTTCTTC. Encoded protein: CASGLGSSGQNEQFF.

About this clonotype: A much larger clone lies one base from this, so it may be a read error. The chain is built from TRBV28 and TRBJ2-7; D uncertain. The CDR3 loop spans 13 amino acids. V lost 6 bases, J lost 6 bases, and 15 bases lay in between. The germline V gene encodes CDR1 MDHEN and CDR2 SYDVKM. The CDR3 spells CASSPPLKCEQYF. The CDR3 bases are TGTGCCAGCAGCCCCCCTTTAAAGTGCGAGCAGTACTTC.

Regarding this clonotype: Because the CDR3's place on the DNA is in doubt, the DNA is left out and the CDR3 is given as listed by TCRdb. Here the CDR3 reads CASDWGQGSYEPYF. The gene calls are TRBV6-2 or TRBV6-3 and TRBJ2-7; TRBD1, as called in the table, went unchecked against the DNA. Germline V gene data show CDR1 as MNHEY and CDR2 as SVGEGT. The CDR3 spans 14 residues, counting both ends.

Points on this clonotype: The germline gene is not matched at one end of the junction; a read error may be the cause. This sequence joins TRBV28 and TRBJ1-5; the D gene is possibly TRBD1 (6 bases). The CDR3 extends over 15 amino acids. In germline, CDR1 is MDHEN, CDR2 SYDVKM. The CDR3 region has the DNA TGTGCCAGCAGTTTAACACGACAGGCCCAGCGGCCCCAACATTTT. It encodes CASSLTRQAQRPQHF.

On this clonotype itself: The junction shows a germline mismatch at one end, possibly a read error. The J gene is TRBJ1-2, the V gene TRBV29-1, with D perhaps TRBD1 (5 bases). The CDR3 has 14 residues. Looked up from germline, CDR1 is SQVTM and CDR2 is ANQGSEA. Here the CDR3 DNA reads TGCAGCGCCCAGAGAGGGGAGGCTAACTATGGCTACACCTTT. As protein: CSAQRGEANYGYTF.

This clonotype is a singleton in its sample. A junction boundary mismatches the germline segment, possibly from a read error. This chain uses TRBV12-3 or TRBV12-4 with TRBJ1-5; D ambiguous. This CDR3 is 14 amino acids long. The CDR3 sequence is CASTEQGFNQSQHF. DNA for the CDR3: TGTGCCAGCACCGAGCAAGGATTCAATCAGTCCCAGCATTTT.

This clonotype was observed once. This may come from a read error, since a much larger clone is one base off. This chain joins TRBV5-8 and TRBJ2-3; D gene unclear. Between the trimmed V and J ends, which lost 6 bases and 4 bases, there was a span of 15 bases. CDR1 SGHTS and CDR2 YDEGEE come from the germline V gene. CDR3 length equals 14 residues. CDR3 amino acids: CASILIRVSDTQYF. CDR3 DNA sequence: TGTGCCAGCATCCTGATTAGGGTTTCAGATACGCAGTATTTT.

The V call is TRBV5-1, the J call TRBJ2-1; D unclear. V was trimmed by 0 bases and J by 0 bases, leaving 7 bases between them. CDR1 and CDR2 from the germline V gene are SGHRS and YFSETQ. This CDR3 spans 15 amino acids. The CDR3 sequence is CASSLEPSSYNEQFF. Written as DNA, the CDR3 is TGCGCCAGCAGCTTGGAGCCGAGCTCCTACAATGAGCAGTTCTTC.